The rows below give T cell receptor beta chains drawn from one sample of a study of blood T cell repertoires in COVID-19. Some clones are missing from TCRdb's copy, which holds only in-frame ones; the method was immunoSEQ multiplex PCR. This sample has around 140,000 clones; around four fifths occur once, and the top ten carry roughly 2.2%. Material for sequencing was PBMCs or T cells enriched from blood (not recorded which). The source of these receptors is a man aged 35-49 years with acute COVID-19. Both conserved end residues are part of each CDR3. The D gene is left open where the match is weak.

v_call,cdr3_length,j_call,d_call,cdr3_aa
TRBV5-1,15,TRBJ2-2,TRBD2,CASSPTSAYTGELFF
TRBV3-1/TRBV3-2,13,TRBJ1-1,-,CASSHWTDTEAFF
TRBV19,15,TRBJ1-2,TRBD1,CASSIEGRDSYGYTF
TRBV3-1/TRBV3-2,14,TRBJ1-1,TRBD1,CASSYQGANTEAFF
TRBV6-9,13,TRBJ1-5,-,CASSFRRGKPQHF
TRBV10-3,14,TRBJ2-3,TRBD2,CAISPTSGEDTQYF
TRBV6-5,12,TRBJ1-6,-,CASTDSNSPLHF
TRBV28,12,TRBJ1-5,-,CASRGSNQPQHF
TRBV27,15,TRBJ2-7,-,CASSRPGQPPYEQYF
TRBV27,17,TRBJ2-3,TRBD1,CASRLSSGQGLPDTQYF
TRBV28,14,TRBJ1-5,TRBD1,CASSQGGSYQPQHF
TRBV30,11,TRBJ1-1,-,CAWGLRTEAFF
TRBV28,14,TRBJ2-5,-,CASSFPQGQETQYF
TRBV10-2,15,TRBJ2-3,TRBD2,CASSDTRGGATAQYF
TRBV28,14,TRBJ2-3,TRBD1,CASSSGTGPDTQYF
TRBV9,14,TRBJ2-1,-,CASSVRQQDNEQFF
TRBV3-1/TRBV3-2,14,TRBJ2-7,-,CASSQDMSGREQYF
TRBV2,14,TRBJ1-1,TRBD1,CASSETGENTEAFF
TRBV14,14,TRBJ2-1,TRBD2,CASSLTSGSAEQFF
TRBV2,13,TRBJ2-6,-,CARGGTGANVLTF
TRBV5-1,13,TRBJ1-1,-,CASSLSGETEAFF
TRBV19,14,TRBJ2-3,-,CASRQTRRSDTQYF
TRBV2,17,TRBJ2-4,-,CASSDLGKREAKNIQYF
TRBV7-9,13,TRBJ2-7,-,CASSSFVSYEQYF
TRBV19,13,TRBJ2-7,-,CASTPQGGHEQYF
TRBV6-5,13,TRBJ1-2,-,CASSLQEIYGYTF
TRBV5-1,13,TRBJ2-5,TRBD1,CASTGQGEETQYF
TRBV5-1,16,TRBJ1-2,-,CASSLAFGQGGNGYTF
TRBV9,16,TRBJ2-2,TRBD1,CASSANRQGRTGELFF
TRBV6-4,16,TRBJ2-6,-,CASSDEVNSGANVLTF
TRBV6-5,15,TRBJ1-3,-,CASSPPLSTGNTIYF
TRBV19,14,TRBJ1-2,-,CATLGGGFNYGYTF
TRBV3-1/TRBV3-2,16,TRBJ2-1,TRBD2,CASSQLTGTSGNEQFF
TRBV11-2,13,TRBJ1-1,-,CASSPNRDTEAFF
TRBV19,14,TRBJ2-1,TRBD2,CAITGLAVYNEQFF
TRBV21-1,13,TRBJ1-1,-,CASTESDRVLAFF
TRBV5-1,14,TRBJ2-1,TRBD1,CASSSGQMNNEQFF
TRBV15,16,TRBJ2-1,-,CATTSLHQALGNEQFF
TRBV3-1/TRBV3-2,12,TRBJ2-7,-,CASSQDAREQYF
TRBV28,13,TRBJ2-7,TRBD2,CASQDSSGGEQYF
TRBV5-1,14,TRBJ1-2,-,CASSLGTEGYGYTF